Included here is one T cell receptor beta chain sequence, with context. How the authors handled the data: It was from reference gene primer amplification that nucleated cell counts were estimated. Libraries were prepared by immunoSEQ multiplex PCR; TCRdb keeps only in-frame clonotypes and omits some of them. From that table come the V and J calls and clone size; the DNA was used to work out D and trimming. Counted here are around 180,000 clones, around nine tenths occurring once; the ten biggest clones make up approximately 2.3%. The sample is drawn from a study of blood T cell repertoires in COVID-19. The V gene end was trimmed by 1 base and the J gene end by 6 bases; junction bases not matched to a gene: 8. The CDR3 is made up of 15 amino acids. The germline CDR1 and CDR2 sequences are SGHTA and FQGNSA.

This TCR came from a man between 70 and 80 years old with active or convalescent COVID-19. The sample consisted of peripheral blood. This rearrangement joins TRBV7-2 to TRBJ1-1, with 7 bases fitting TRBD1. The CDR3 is CASSLDRAGQAEAFF. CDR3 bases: TGTGCCAGCAGCTTAGACAGGGCAGGACAGGCTGAAGCTTTCTTT.